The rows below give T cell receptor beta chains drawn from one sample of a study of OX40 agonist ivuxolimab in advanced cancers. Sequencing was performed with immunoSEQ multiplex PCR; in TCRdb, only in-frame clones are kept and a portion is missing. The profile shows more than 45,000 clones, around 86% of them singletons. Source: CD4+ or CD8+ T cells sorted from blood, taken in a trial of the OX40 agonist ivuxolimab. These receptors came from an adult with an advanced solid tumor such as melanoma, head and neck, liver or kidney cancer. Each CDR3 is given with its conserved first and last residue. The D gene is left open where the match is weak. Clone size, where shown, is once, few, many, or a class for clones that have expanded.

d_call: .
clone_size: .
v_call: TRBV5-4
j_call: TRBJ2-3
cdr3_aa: CASSGQGGRTDTQYF
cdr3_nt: TGTGCCAGCAGCGGTCAGGGGGGCCGCACAGATACGCAGTATTTT

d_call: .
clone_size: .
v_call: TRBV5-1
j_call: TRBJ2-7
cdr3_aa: CASSSPGGPDPMTTYEQYF
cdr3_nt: TGCGCCAGCAGCTCCCCCGGGGGACCAGACCCGATGACGACCTACGAGCAGTACTTC

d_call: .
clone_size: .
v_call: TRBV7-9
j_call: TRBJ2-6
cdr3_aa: CAREVQESGANVLTF
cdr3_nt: TGTGCCAGAGAAGTCCAGGAGTCTGGGGCCAACGTCCTGACTTTC

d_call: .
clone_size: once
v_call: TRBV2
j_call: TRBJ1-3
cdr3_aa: CASSDPRGHRNTIYF
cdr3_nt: TGTGCCAGCAGTGACCCCAGGGGACATAGAAACACCATATATTTT

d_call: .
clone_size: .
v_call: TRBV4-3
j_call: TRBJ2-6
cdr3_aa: CASSQGNNPGANVLTF
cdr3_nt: TGCGCCAGCAGCCAGGGGAATAACCCTGGGGCCAACGTCCTGACTTTC

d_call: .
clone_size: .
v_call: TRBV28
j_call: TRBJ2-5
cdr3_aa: CASRISGQGRETQYF
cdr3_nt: TGTGCCAGCAGGATCAGCGGGCAGGGGCGAGAGACCCAGTACTTC

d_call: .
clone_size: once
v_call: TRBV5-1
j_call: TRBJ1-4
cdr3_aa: CASSLEGGPNEKLFF
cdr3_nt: TGCGCCAGCAGCTTGGAGGGGGGACCTAATGAAAAACTGTTTTTT

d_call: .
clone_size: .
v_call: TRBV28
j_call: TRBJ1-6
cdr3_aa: CASGDGGARSSPLHF
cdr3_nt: TGTGCCAGCGGGGACGGGGGCGCAAGGTCGTCACCCCTCCACTTT

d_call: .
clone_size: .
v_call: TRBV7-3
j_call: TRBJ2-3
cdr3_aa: CASSLMGTDTQYF
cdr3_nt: TGTGCCAGCAGCTTAATGGGGACAGATACGCAGTATTTT

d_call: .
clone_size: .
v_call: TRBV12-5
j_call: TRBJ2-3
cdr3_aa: CASGLDATDTQYF
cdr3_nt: TGTGCTAGTGGTTTAGACGCCACAGATACGCAGTATTTT

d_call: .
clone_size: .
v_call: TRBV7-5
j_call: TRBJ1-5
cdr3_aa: CARSPPGQGGQPQHF
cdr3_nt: TGTGCCAGAAGCCCTCCGGGACAGGGAGGTCAGCCCCAGCATTTT

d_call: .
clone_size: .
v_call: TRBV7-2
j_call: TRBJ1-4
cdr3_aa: CASSLITALGGKLFF
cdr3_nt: TGTGCCAGCAGCTTAATAACCGCGTTAGGTGGAAAACTGTTTTTT

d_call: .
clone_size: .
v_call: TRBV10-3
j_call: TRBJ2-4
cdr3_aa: CAIRDGAKNIQYF
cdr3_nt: TGTGCCATCAGGGACGGAGCCAAAAACATTCAGTACTTC

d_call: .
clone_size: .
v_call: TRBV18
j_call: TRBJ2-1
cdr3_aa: CASSPQDISYNEQFF
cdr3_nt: TGTGCCAGCTCACCACAGGACATCTCCTACAATGAGCAGTTCTTC

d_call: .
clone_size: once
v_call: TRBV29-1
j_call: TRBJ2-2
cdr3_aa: CSVVPRGPTGELFF
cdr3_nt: TGCAGCGTTGTGCCCCGCGGCCCCACCGGGGAGCTGTTTTTT

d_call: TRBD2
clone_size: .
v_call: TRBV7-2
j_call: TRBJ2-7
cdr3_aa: CASSLISPRGGVSYEQYF
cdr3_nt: TGTGCCAGCAGCCTAATTAGCCCACGCGGGGGGGTATCCTACGAGCAGTACTTC

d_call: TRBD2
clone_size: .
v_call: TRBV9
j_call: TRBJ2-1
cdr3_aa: CASSKSGGLYNEQFF
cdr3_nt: TGTGCCAGCAGCAAAAGCGGGGGGCTCTACAATGAGCAGTTCTTC

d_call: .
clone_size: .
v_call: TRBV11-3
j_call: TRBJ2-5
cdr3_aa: CASSLVEGETQYF
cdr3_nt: TGTGCCAGCAGCTTAGTTGAGGGAGAGACCCAGTACTTC

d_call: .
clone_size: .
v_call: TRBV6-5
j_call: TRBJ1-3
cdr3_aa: CASSYKGGSGNTIYF
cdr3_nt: TGTGCCAGCAGTTACAAGGGGGGCTCTGGAAACACCATATATTTT

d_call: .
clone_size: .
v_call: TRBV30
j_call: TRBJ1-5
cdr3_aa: CAWSVQGAEGPQHF
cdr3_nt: TGTGCCTGGAGTGTACAAGGGGCCGAGGGGCCCCAGCATTTT

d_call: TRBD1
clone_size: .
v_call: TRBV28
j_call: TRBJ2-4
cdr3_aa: CASSPGQGRNIQYF
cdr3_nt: TGTGCCAGCAGTCCTGGACAGGGGAGAAACATTCAGTACTTC

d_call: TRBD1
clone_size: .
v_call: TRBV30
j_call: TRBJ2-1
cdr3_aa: CAWSRDRGNNEQFF
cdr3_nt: TGTGCCTGGAGCCGGGACAGGGGGAACAATGAGCAGTTCTTC

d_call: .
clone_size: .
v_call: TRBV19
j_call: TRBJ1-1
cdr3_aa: CASSIVGGSLNTEAFF
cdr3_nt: TGTGCCAGTAGTATAGTGGGAGGAAGCTTGAACACTGAAGCTTTCTTT

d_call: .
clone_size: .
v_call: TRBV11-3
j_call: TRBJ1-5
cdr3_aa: CASSLERNQPQHF
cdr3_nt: TGTGCCAGCAGCTTAGAACGAAATCAGCCCCAGCATTTT

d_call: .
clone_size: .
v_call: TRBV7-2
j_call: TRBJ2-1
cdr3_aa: CASTRNPASSYNEQFF
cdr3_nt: TGTGCCAGCACCAGGAACCCGGCCAGCTCCTACAATGAGCAGTTCTTC

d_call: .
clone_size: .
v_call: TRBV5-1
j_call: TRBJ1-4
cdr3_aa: CASSSRDQGGEKLFF
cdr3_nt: TGCGCCAGCAGCTCGAGGGATCAGGGAGGTGAAAAACTGTTTTTT

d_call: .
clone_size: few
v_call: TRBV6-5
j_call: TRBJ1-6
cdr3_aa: CASSPGDWALHF
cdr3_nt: TGTGCCAGCAGCCCAGGGGATTGGGCCCTCCACTTT

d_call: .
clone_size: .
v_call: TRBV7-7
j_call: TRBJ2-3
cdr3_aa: CASSLATLTDTQYF
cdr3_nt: TGTGCTAGCAGCTTAGCAACGCTAACTGATACGCAGTATTTT

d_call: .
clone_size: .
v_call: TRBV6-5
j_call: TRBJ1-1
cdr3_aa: CASSYEREAFF
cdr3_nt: TGTGCCAGCAGTTATGAGAGGGAGGCTTTCTTT

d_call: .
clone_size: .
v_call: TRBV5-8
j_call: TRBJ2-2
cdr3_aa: CASSFLDTGELFF
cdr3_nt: TGTGCCAGCAGCTTCCTAGATACCGGGGAGCTGTTTTTT

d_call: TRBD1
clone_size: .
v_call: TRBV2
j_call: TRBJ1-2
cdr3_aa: CASSPTGTGRYGYTF
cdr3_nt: TGTGCCAGCAGCCCGACCGGGACAGGTCGGTATGGCTACACCTTC

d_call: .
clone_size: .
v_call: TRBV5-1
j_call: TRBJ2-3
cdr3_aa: CASSLYGEGTDTQYF
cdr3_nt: TGCGCCAGCAGCTTGTACGGGGAGGGCACAGATACGCAGTATTTT

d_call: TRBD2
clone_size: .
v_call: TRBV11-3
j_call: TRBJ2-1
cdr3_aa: CASSARAGTSGGTYNEQFF
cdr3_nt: TGTGCCAGCAGCGCTAGAGCCGGGACTAGCGGGGGGACCTACAATGAGCAGTTCTTC

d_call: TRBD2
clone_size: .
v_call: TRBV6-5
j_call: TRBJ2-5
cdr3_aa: CASSYRAGLGSAQYF
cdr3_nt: TGTGCCAGCAGTTACCGCGCCGGACTAGGGAGTGCCCAGTACTTC

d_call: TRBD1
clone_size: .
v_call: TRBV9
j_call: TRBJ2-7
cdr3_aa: CASSPRTGDYEQYF
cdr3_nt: TGTGCCAGCAGCCCCCGGACAGGGGACTACGAGCAGTACTTC

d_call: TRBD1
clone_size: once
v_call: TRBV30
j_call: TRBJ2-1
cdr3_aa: CAWSVGQAFNEQFF
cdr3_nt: TGTGCCTGGAGTGTAGGACAGGCCTTTAATGAGCAGTTCTTC

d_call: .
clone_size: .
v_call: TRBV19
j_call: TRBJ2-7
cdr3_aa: CASTASRDYEQYF
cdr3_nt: TGTGCCAGTACCGCGTCCAGAGACTACGAGCAGTACTTC

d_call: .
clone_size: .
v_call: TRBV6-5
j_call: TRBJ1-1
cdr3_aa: CASSPDRTYTEAFF
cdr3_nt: TGTGCCAGCAGTCCCGACAGGACGTACACTGAAGCTTTCTTT

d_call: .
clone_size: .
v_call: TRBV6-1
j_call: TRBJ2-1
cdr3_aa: CASRQALDNEQFF
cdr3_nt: TGTGCCAGCAGGCAGGCCCTTGACAATGAGCAGTTCTTC

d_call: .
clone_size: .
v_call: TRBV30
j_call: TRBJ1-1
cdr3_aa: CAWRANLNTEAFF
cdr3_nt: TGTGCCTGGAGAGCGAATTTGAACACTGAAGCTTTCTTT

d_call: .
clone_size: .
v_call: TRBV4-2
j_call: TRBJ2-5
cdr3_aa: CASSVGGVQETQYF
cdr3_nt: TGTGCCAGCAGCGTAGGAGGAGTTCAAGAGACCCAGTACTTC

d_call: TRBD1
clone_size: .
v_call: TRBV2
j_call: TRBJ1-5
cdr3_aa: CASSDRTGYRQPQHF
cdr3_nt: TGTGCCAGCAGTGACCGGACAGGGTATCGTCAGCCCCAGCATTTT

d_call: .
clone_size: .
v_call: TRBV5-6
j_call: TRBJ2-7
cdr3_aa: CASSLRGSFYEQYF
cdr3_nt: TGTGCCAGCAGCTTGCGGGGGAGCTTCTACGAGCAGTACTTC

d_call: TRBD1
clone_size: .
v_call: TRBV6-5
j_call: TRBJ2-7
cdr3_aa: CASTGTGGYEQYF
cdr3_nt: TGTGCCAGCACCGGGACAGGGGGCTACGAGCAGTACTTC

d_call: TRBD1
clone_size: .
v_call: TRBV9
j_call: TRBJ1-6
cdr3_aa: CASSERTGFNSPLHF
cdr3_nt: TGTGCCAGCAGCGAGAGGACAGGGTTTAATTCACCCCTCCACTTT